This T cell receptor (beta chain) derives from a study of cytomegalovirus exposure and HLA in healthy donors. CDR3 length equals 15 residues. J lost 2 bases, V lost 6 bases, and 7 bases had no gene match. Germline V gene data show CDR1 as SEHNR and CDR2 as FQNEAQ (reference sequence). PCR was performed using 60 Vbeta and 13 Jbeta primers. Libraries were prepared by immunoSEQ multiplex PCR; TCRdb keeps only in-frame clonotypes and omits some of them. The sample has 150,000 to 250,000 clones, 82% seen once. V and J are TRBV7-9 and TRBJ2-3; 8 bases line up with TRBD1. The source is a woman in her forties or fifties in good health and CMV-seropositive. The sequencing input was PBMCs. The CDR3 coding sequence is TGTGCCAGCAGGTTTGACAGGGGTGACACAGATACGCAGTATTTT. It yields the protein CASRFDRGDTDTQYF.